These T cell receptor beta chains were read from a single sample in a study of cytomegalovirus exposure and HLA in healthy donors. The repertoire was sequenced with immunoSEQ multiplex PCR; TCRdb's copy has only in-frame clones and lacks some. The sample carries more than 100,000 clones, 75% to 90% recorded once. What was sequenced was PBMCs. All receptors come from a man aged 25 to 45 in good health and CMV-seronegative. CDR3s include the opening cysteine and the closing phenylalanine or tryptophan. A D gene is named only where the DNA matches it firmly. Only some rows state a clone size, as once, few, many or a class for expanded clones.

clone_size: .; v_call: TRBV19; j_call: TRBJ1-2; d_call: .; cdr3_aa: CASSPAQAPLYGYTF; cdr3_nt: TGTGCCAGTAGTCCTGCACAGGCTCCACTCTATGGCTACACCTTC
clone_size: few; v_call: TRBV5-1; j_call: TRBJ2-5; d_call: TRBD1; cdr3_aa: CASSPGQGARTQETQYF; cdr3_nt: TGCGCCAGCAGCCCGGGACAGGGGGCGAGGACACAAGAGACCCAGTACTTC
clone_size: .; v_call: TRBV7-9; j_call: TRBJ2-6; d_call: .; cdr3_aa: CASSLAGAGANVLTF; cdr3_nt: TGTGCCAGCAGCTTAGCAGGGGCTGGGGCCAACGTCCTGACTTTC
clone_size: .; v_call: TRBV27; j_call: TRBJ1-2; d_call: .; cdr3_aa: CASSSQPGDGYTF; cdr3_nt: TGTGCCAGCAGTTCCCAACCAGGGGACGGCTACACCTTC
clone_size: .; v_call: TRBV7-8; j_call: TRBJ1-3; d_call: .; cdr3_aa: CASSSLAGNSGNTIYF; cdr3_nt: TGTGCCAGCAGCTCACTAGCTGGAAACTCTGGAAACACCATATATTTT
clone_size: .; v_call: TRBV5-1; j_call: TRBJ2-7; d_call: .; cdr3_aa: CASNLDDYEQYF; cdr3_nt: TGCGCCAGTAACTTGGACGACTACGAGCAGTACTTC
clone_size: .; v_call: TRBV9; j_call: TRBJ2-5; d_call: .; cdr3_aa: CASSFLGGGGQETQYF; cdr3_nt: TGTGCCAGCAGCTTCCTCGGAGGGGGCGGACAAGAGACCCAGTACTTC
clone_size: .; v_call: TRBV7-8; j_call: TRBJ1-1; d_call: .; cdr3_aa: CASSLGIGGNTEAFF; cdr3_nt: TGTGCCAGCAGCTTAGGCATAGGAGGCAACACTGAAGCTTTCTTT
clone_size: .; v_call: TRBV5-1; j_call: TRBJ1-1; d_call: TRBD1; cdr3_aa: CASSARTGGGTEAFF; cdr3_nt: TGCGCCAGCAGCGCACGGACAGGGGGGGGCACTGAAGCTTTCTTT
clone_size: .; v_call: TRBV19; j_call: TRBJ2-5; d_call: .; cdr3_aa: CASSIAGPALETQYF; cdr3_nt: TGTGCCAGTAGTATAGCAGGCCCGGCGTTAGAGACCCAGTACTTC
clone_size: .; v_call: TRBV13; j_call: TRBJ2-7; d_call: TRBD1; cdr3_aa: CASSLSGTGFYEQYF; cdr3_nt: TGTGCCAGCAGCTTATCCGGGACAGGCTTCTACGAGCAGTACTTC
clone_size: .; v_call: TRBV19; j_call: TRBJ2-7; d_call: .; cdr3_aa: CASSPRLVSSYEQYF; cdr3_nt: TGTGCCAGTAGTCCCCGACTGGTGAGCTCCTACGAGCAGTACTTC
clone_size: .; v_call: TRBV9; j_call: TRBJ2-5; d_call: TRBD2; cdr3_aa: CASSPGGGYETQYF; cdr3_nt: TGTGCCAGCAGCCCGGGAGGGGGGTACGAGACCCAGTACTTC
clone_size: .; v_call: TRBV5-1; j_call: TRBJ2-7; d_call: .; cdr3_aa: CASSISDGGSYEQYF; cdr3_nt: TGCGCCAGCAGCATTTCGGACGGGGGCTCCTACGAGCAGTACTTC
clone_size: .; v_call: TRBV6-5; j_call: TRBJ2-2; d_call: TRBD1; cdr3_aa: CASRAGGLAGELFF; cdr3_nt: TGTGCCAGCAGGGCAGGGGGCCTCGCCGGGGAGCTGTTTTTT
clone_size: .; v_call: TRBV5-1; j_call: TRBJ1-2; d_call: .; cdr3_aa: CASSLTGYGYTF; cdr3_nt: TGCGCCAGCAGCTTGACAGGCTATGGCTACACCTTC
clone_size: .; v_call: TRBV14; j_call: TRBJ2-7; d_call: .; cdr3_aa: CASSQAGSPGYEQYF; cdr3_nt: TGTGCCAGCAGCCAAGCGGGTAGCCCTGGCTACGAGCAGTACTTC
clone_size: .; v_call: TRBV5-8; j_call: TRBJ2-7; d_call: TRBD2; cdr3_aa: CASTPRGDEQYF; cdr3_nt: TGTGCCAGCACCCCCCGGGGGGACGAGCAGTACTTC
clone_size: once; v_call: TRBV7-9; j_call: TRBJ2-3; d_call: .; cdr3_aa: CASSPDGTSTDTQYF; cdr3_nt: TGTGCCAGCAGTCCTGACGGGACTAGCACAGATACGCAGTATTTT
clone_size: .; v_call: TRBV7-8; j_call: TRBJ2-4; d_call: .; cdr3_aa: CASSLASTVAKNIQYF; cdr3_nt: TGTGCCAGCAGCTTAGCGTCCACGGTAGCCAAAAACATTCAGTACTTC
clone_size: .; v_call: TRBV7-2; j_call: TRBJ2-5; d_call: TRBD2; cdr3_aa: CASSLVAGGVETQYF; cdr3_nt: TGTGCCAGCAGCTTAGTCGCGGGGGGGGTAGAGACCCAGTACTTC
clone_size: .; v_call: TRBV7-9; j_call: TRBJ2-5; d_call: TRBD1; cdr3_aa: CSSSSMSGTGFSETQYF; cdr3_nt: TGTTCCAGCAGCTCCATGTCCGGGACAGGGTTTTCGGAGACCCAGTACTTC
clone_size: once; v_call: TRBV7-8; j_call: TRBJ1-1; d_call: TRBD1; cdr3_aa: CASSPDRFPLVAFF; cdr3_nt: TGTGCCAGCAGCCCGGACAGGTTCCCACTGGTAGCTTTCTTT
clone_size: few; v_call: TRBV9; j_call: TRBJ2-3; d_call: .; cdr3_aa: CASSQTFTTDTQYF; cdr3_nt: TGTGCCAGCAGCCAGACTTTTACCACAGATACGCAGTATTTT
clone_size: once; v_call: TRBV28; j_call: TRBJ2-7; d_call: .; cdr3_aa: CASCPRGAYEQYF; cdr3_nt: TGTGCCAGCTGCCCCCGAGGAGCCTACGAGCAGTACTTC